These 8 T cell receptor beta chains originate from one sample sequenced in a study of T cell repertoires in cytomegalovirus infection. TCRdb reanalysed the reads using MiXCR and keeps one entry per CDR3 protein. In the table there are about 500,000 distinct CDR3 sequences, about 33% of which are singletons. No antigen has been assigned to these receptors. The sample in question was cultured PBMCs, obtained from culture after CMV antigen stimulation. These receptors came from a human donor in good health (CMV status not recorded). Some clones in this sample may be carry-over from other donors' samples.

This clonotype was counted many times. The chain combines TRBV6-1 with TRBJ1-2, with unresolved D. Trimming removed 2 bases from V and 2 bases from J, with 6 bases in between. The CDR3 is 13 residues long. The V gene's germline CDR1 is MNHNS and CDR2 SASEGT. CDR3: CASSERKNYGYTF. CDR3 nucleotides: TGTGCCAGCAGTGAAAGAAAGAACTATGGCTACACCTTC.

The rearrangement joins TRBV10-1 to TRBJ1-1; no definite D call. The V and J ends lost 0 bases and 6 bases respectively, with 8 bases between them. The CDR3 is 13 residues long. The germline V gene has CDR1 WNHNN and CDR2 SYGVQD (reference sequence). In DNA form, the CDR3 reads TGCGCCAGCAGTGAGTCGAGCCGGGCTGAAGCTTTCTTT. Translation: CASSESSRAEAFF.

The V gene is TRBV6-1, the J gene TRBJ1-1, with D possibly matching TRBD1 (5 bases). This CDR3 comprises 15 residues. Germline-derived CDR1 and CDR2 are MNHNS and SASEGT. The V gene lost 0 bases and the J gene lost 4 bases, with 12 bases spanning the gap. CDR3 protein: CASSEAVRDPTEAFF. The CDR3 nucleotides are TGTGCCAGCAGTGAAGCCGTCAGGGACCCCACTGAAGCTTTCTTT.

In the case of this clonotype: A much larger clone differs from this one at a single base, so this may be a read error. The chain uses TRBV6-6 and TRBJ2-3; 7 nucleotides match TRBD2. The CDR3 runs 15 residues. The germline V gene has CDR1 MNHNY and CDR2 SVGAGI (reference sequence). V lost 5 bases to trimming and J lost 5 bases; unmatched junction nucleotides: 10. CDR3 nucleotide sequence: TGTGCCAGCAGTGACGGGGCGGGAGCCAGAGATACGCAGTATTTT. It yields the protein CASSDGAGARDTQYF.

CDR3 DNA: TGTGCCAGCAGCACGGGACCCCTCCCGGGGGAGTTCTTC. Translated, it gives CASSTGPLPGEFF. This chain connects TRBV12-3 or TRBV12-4 to TRBJ2-1; D possibly corresponds to TRBD2 (6 bases). V shed 6 bases and J shed 14 bases, with 20 bases lying between them. The CDR3 covers 13 residues.

This sequence joins TRBV7-9 and TRBJ1-1; no firm D call. V lost 7 bases and J lost 0, with 6 bases in between. The CDR3 runs 12 residues. CDR1 is SEHNR and CDR2 is FQNEAQ in the germline V gene (reference sequence). For the CDR3, the DNA is TGTGCCAGCACTTACATGAACACTGAAGCTTTCTTT. Its protein is CASTYMNTEAFF. Full variable domain (missing parts from reference TRBV7-9 and TRBJ1-1): DTGVSQNPRHKITKRGQNVTFRCDPISEHNRLYWYRQTLGQGPEFLTYFQNEAQLEKSRLLSDRFSAERPKGSFSTLEIQRTEQGDSAMYLCASTYMNTEAFFGQGTRLTVV.

This chain links TRBV12-3 or TRBV12-4 with TRBJ2-5; maybe TRBD1 (5 bases). Trimming cost V 5 bases and J 5 bases, with 15 bases left between them. The CDR3 has 14 amino acids. DNA of the CDR3: TGTGCCAGCAGTGAGTTCCAGGGAAGGGAGACCCAGTACTTC. Translated: CASSEFQGRETQYF.

This clonotype was picked up many times. The CDR3 DNA is TGTGCCAGCAGCTTATCGCGGGTGGGCTCTGGAAACACCATATATTTT. It codes for CASSLSRVGSGNTIYF. This chain uses TRBV7-8 with TRBJ1-3, with D unresolved. The CDR3 covers 16 residues. CDR1 is SGHVS, CDR2 FQNEAQ, per germline. The germline V and J ends were trimmed by 2 bases and 0 bases, with 11 bases remaining between them.